This entry is about one TCR beta chain. Its antigen is as yet unknown. V dropped 5 bases and J dropped 4; count of bases not matched to a gene: 10. The CDR3 loop spans 15 amino acids. CDR1 is SGHTA and CDR2 is FQGTGA in the germline V gene. The data were taken from a study of response to subunit inactivated influenza vaccine. General study findings and limits: The authors put forward the suggestion that each seasonal influenza vaccination may bring in only a limited number of new T cells.

TCRdb itself ran the RT-PCR reads through MiXCR, one entry per CDR3 protein. The sample consists of hundreds of thousands of distinct CDR3 sequences, approximately 14% of them appearing once. The receptor was derived from a man in his fifties or sixties who received an inactivated influenza vaccine. The rearrangement joins TRBV7-3 to TRBJ2-5; TRBD2 aligns across 7 bases. Here the sequenced sample was PBMCs from blood, taken less than 13 days after vaccination. CDR3 in amino acids: CASSPQGGFGETQYF. In DNA form, the CDR3 reads TGTGCCAGCAGCCCGCAGGGAGGGTTTGGAGAGACCCAGTACTTC.